These 23 T cell receptor beta chains were sequenced from one sample in a study of T-cell reconstitution after alpha-beta-depleted transplantation in children. Construction of the TCRbeta library involved unique molecular identifiers. TCRdb re-called the PCR reads through MiXCR, storing one row per CDR3 protein. Seen here are around 600,000 distinct CDR3 sequences, approximately 15% observed once, and the top ten hold around 0.96%. The source was PBMCs from the stem cell graft donor, collected from the stem cell graft. The receptors derive from a human donor who donated a stem cell graft to a child with acute myeloid leukemia.

This clonotype has a count of ten or more. The chain combines TRBV13 with TRBJ2-3; 11 bases match TRBD1. V gave up 3 bases and J gave up 1 base; unmatched junction bases: 3. This CDR3 spans 16 amino acids. The germline CDR1 and CDR2 sequences are PRHDT and FYEKMQ (reference sequence). Here the CDR3 DNA reads TGTGCCAGCAGCTTGGACAGGGGGCTCGGCACAGATACGCAGTATTTT. This gives the protein CASSLDRGLGTDTQYF.

This clonotype occurred many times. The V call is TRBV7-9, the J call TRBJ2-1; maybe TRBD1 (6 bases). This CDR3 contains 15 residues. In germline, CDR1 is SEHNR, CDR2 FQNEAQ (reference sequence). Trimming took 5 bases from V and 6 from J, leaving 17 bases between them. The CDR3 sequence is CASSLPTGTRNEQFF. CDR3 DNA sequence: TGTGCCAGCAGCCTACCTACCGGGACACGCAATGAGCAGTTCTTC.

This clonotype appeared many times. The chain uses TRBV7-2 and TRBJ1-1; D possibly corresponds to TRBD1 (5 bases). With 8 bases removed from V and 11 bases from J, the gap between germline ends came to 18 bases. The CDR3 has 12 amino acids. Germline V CDR1 and CDR2: SGHTA, FQGNSA. The CDR3 region has the DNA TGTGCCAGCCGCCCCGGGGCCACGCAGGCTTTCTTT. As protein: CASRPGATQAFF. Complete variable domain (other parts from reference TRBV7-2 and TRBJ1-1): GAGVSQSPSNKVTEKGKDVELRCDPISGHTALYWYRQSLGQGLEFLIYFQGNSAPDKSGLPSDRFSAERTGGSVSTLTIQRTQQEDSAVYLCASRPGATQAFFGQGTRLTVV.

This clonotype was recorded at least ten times. CDR3: CASSASGGQYEQFF. In nucleotides, the CDR3 is TGCGCCAGCAGTGCTAGCGGGGGGCAGTATGAGCAGTTCTTC. This chain joins TRBV5-1 and TRBJ2-1, with TRBD2 identical over 11 bases. The V and J ends lost 5 bases and 8 bases, in that order; junction bases with no gene match: 6. The CDR3 length is 14 residues. The germline V gene has CDR1 SGHRS and CDR2 YFSETQ. Full variable domain (outside the CDR3, taken from reference TRBV5-1 and TRBJ2-1): KAGVTQTPRYLIKTRGQQVTLSCSPISGHRSVSWYQQTPGQGLQFLFEYFSETQRNKGNFPGRFSGRQFSNSRSEMNVSTLELGDSALYLCASSASGGQYEQFFGPGTRLTVL.

J is TRBJ2-3 and V is TRBV12-3 or TRBV12-4; no reliable D call. Deletions cut 1 base from V and 0 bases from J, with 8 bases between. The CDR3 runs 15 residues. The DNA for the CDR3 is TGTGCCAGCAGTTTAGGCAGAACTAGCACAGATACGCAGTATTTT. Its protein product is CASSLGRTSTDTQYF.

About this clonotype: A clone one base away is much larger, so this may be a read error. The rearrangement uses TRBV20-1 and TRBJ2-7; D is unresolved. In germline, CDR1 is DFQATT, CDR2 SNEGSKA (reference sequence). The CDR3 extends over 14 amino acids. V was cut by 1 base and J by 1 base, with 11 bases left in between. CDR3 protein: CSARGQDDSYEQYF. DNA of the CDR3: TGCAGTGCTAGAGGGCAGGACGATTCCTACGAGCAGTACTTC.

The table lists this clonotype with many counts. The rearrangement links TRBV20-1 to TRBJ2-3; 9 bases are a match to TRBD2. The CDR3 is 13 residues long. Germline V lookup: CDR1 DFQATT, CDR2 SNEGSKA (reference sequence). V trimming: 8 bases; J trimming: 6 bases; junction bases outside the gene matches: 9. CDR3 bases: TGCAGTTCAGTAGCGGGGGCAGGGGATACGCAGTATTTT. Its protein is CSSVAGAGDTQYF.

This clonotype was seen only a few times. The V and J genes are TRBV7-2 and TRBJ2-5, with D perhaps TRBD1 or TRBD2 (6 bases each). V was cut by 1 base and J by 5 bases, with 11 bases left in between. This CDR3 is built from 14 residues. Germline values: CDR1 SGHTA, CDR2 FQGNSA. The CDR3 DNA reads TGTGCCAGCAGCTTAGAGGGGGGCACGGAGACCCAGTACTTC. Translation: CASSLEGGTETQYF.

The chain couples TRBV4-1 to TRBJ1-1, with D unclear. This CDR3 region has 14 residues. Germline assignment: CDR1 MGHRA and CDR2 YSYEKL. The ends were cut back, 1 base at V and 4 bases at J, with 10 bases in the middle. In nucleotides, the CDR3 is TGCGCCAGCAGCCAAGTCGGCTTGGGCACTGAAGCTTTCTTT. This encodes CASSQVGLGTEAFF.

This clonotype was counted at least ten times. The chain couples TRBV5-6 to TRBJ1-1, with D possibly being TRBD1 (5 bases). Germline V lookup: CDR1 SGHDT, CDR2 YYEEEE. This CDR3 has 14 amino acids. V was trimmed by 4 bases and J by 2 bases, leaving 12 bases between them. CDR3: CASSPGWGNTEAFF. CDR3 sequence (DNA): TGTGCCAGCAGCCCTGGGTGGGGCAACACTGAAGCTTTCTTT.

Worth noting for this clonotype: Since a much larger clone is just one base distant, this may be a read error. Without the conserved terminal phenylalanine or tryptophan, this CDR3 likely stems from a read error. CDR3 sequence: CSASRGFTEAFL. CDR3 coding DNA: TGCAGTGCTAGCAGGGGATTCACTGAAGCTTTCTTA. V is TRBV20-1 and J is TRBJ1-1, with D tentatively TRBD1 (6 bases). Germline V CDR1 and CDR2: DFQATT, SNEGSKA (reference sequence). V dropped 3 bases and J dropped 4 bases, with 9 bases sitting between them. The CDR3 loop spans 12 amino acids.

This clonotype has a count of ten or more. This chain uses TRBV29-1 with TRBJ2-5, with TRBD2 identical over 11 bases. The V gene end was trimmed by 1 base and the J gene end by 2 bases; junction bases not matched to a gene: 12. The CDR3 loop spans 18 amino acids. Looked up from germline, CDR1 is SQVTM and CDR2 is ANQGSEA. The DNA for the CDR3 is TGCAGCGTTGAAGCACCCTCCACTATAGCGGGGGGGCAAGAGACCCAGTACTTC. Encoded protein: CSVEAPSTIAGGQETQYF.

The J gene is TRBJ1-5, the V gene TRBV7-8; 7 bases match TRBD1. Germline CDR1 reads SGHVS; CDR2 reads FQNEAQ. J gave up 6 bases and V 5 bases, and 7 bases lay outside the gene matches. The CDR3 loop spans 14 amino acids. CDR3 nucleotides: TGTGCCAGCAGCGATCAGGGGGTAGGTCAGCCCCAGCATTTT. This translates into CASSDQGVGQPQHF.

This clonotype was picked up a small number of times. The chain combines TRBV20-1 with TRBJ2-3; D gene uncertain. Germline CDR1 DFQATT, CDR2 SNEGSKA (reference sequence). V lost 4 bases and J lost 1, with 21 bases in between. CDR3 length: 17 amino acids. Here the CDR3 DNA reads TGCAGTGCTACCGCCCTTTACGACTTAGACCGCACAGATACGCAGTATTTT. Its translation: CSATALYDLDRTDTQYF.

The chain uses TRBV7-9 and TRBJ1-2, with 10 bases fitting TRBD1. The trim removed 5 bases at V and 1 base at J, leaving 10 bases unmatched. Germline CDR1 is SEHNR and CDR2 is FQNEAQ (reference sequence). The CDR3 is 17 amino acids. DNA for the CDR3: TGTGCCAGCAGCGTACCCGGGGACAGGGGTTATAACTATGGCTACACCTTC. This encodes CASSVPGDRGYNYGYTF. Drawing the rest from reference TRBV7-9 and TRBJ1-2, the complete variable domain is DTGVSQNPRHKITKRGQNVTFRCDPISEHNRLYWYRQTLGQGPEFLTYFQNEAQLEKSRLLSDRFSAERPKGSFSTLEIQRTEQGDSAMYLCASSVPGDRGYNYGYTFGSGTRLTVV.

This clonotype has only a few counts. The chain employs TRBV28 and TRBJ1-2, with 10 bases aligning to TRBD1. Unmatched junction bases numbered 8, after V lost 6 bases and J lost 7 bases. Germline V gene lookup returns CDR1 MDHEN and CDR2 SYDVKM. This CDR3 is 14 amino acids long. CDR3 in DNA: TGTGCCAGCAGCCCGCGGGACAGGGGCTTTGGCTACACCTTC. Protein sequence: CASSPRDRGFGYTF.

This clonotype came up a few times. The chain has TRBV12-3 or TRBV12-4 and TRBJ2-5, with D hard to call. V was pared by 5 bases and J by 2 bases, with 15 bases between. CDR3 size: 15 residues. CDR3 sequence: CASSPLVMGQETQYF. CDR3 sequence (DNA): TGTGCCAGCAGTCCTTTAGTGATGGGGCAAGAGACCCAGTACTTC.

The table lists this clonotype with many counts. J is TRBJ2-5 and V is TRBV7-2, with a weak D call TRBD2 (5 bases). Trimming took off 5 bases at V and 5 bases at J, with 15 bases between the two ends. The CDR3 consists of 14 residues. In germline, CDR1 is SGHTA, CDR2 FQGNSA. The CDR3 nucleotides read TGTGCCAGCAGCCCCCTCCTAGGCGGGGAGACCCAGTACTTC. It yields the protein CASSPLLGGETQYF.

The rearrangement links TRBV30 to TRBJ1-1; the match to TRBD1 covers 8 bases. Germline lookup yields CDR1 GTSNPN and CDR2 SVGIG (reference sequence). The CDR3 extends over 12 amino acids. The V segment lost 0 bases and the J segment 9 bases; nucleotides outside the gene matches: 3. CDR3: CAWSVGQGKAFF. The CDR3 DNA is TGTGCCTGGAGTGTTGGACAGGGTAAAGCTTTCTTT.

This clonotype came up many times. The chain combines TRBV20-1 with TRBJ1-5; 9 bases align to TRBD1. V lost 3 bases, J lost 1 base, and 1 base stayed unmatched. Germline-derived CDR1 and CDR2 are DFQATT and SNEGSKA (reference sequence). This CDR3 has 14 residues. This CDR3 is CSARDRGSNQPQHF. The CDR3 region has the DNA TGCAGTGCTAGGGACAGGGGAAGCAATCAGCCCCAGCATTTT.

This clonotype was seen repeatedly, ten times or more. The rearrangement links TRBV15 to TRBJ2-5; D could derive from TRBD1 or TRBD2 (7 bases each). Looked up from germline, CDR1 is LNHNV and CDR2 is YYDKDF (reference sequence). V lost 3 bases, J lost 5 bases, and 13 bases lay in between. The CDR3 spans 14 residues. In DNA, the CDR3 is TGTGCCACCAGCAGCGGGACAGCGGGGGAGACCCAGTACTTC. It specifies CATSSGTAGETQYF.

Regarding this clonotype: Compared with germline, one end of the junction differs, possibly owing to a read error. The chain links TRBV5-1 to TRBJ2-7; possibly TRBD2 for D (6 bases). The CDR3 spans 14 residues. Looked up from germline, CDR1 is SGHRS and CDR2 is YFSETQ. The CDR3 loop reads CASRSEGDSYERYF. The CDR3 DNA sequence: TGCGCCAGCAGAAGTGAAGGGGACTCCTACGAGCGGTACTTC.

CDR3 sequence reads: CASSLPAGLVSTDTQYF. CDR3 DNA: TGTGCCAGCAGTCTTCCCGCGGGACTTGTAAGCACAGATACGCAGTATTTT. The chain joins TRBV28 to TRBJ2-3, with a tentative D call TRBD2 (6 bases). The CDR3 extends over 17 amino acids. Germline V gene sequence: CDR1 MDHEN, CDR2 SYDVKM. V was trimmed by 5 bases and J by 0 bases, leaving 18 bases between them. The whole variable domain, filled in from reference TRBV28 and TRBJ2-3, reads DVKVTQSSRYLVKRTGEKVFLECVQDMDHENMFWYRQDPGLGLRLIYFSYDVKMKEKGDIPEGYSVSREKKERFSLILESASTNQTSMYLCASSLPAGLVSTDTQYFGPGTRLTVL.